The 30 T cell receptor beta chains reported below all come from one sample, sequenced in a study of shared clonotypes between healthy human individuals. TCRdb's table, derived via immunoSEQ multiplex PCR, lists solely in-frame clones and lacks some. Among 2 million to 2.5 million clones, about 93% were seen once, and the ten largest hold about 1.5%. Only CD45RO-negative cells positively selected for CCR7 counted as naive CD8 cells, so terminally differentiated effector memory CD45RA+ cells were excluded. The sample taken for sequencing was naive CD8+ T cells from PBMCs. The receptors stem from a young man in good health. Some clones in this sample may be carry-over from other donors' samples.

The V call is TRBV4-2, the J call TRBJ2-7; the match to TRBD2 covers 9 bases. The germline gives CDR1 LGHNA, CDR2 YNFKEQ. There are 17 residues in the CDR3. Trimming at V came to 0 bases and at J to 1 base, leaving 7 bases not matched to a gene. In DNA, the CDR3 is TGTGCCAGCAGCCAAGACCCCAGTAGCGGGGGATCCTACGAGCAGTACTTC. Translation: CASSQDPSSGGSYEQYF.

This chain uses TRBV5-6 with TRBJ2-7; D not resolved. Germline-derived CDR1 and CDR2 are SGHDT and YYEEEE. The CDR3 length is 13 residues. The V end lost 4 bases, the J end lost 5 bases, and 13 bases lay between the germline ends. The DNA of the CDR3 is TGTGCCAGCAGCGTCGGAATTTCCCACGAGCAGTACTTC. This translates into CASSVGISHEQYF.

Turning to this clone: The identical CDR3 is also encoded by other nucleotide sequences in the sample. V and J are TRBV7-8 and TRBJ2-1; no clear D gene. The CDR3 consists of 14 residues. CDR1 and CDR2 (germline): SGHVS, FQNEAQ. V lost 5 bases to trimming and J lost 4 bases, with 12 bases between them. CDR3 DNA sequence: TGTGCCAGCAGCCCTCGGACGGCTTACAATGAGCAGTTCTTC. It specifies CASSPRTAYNEQFF.

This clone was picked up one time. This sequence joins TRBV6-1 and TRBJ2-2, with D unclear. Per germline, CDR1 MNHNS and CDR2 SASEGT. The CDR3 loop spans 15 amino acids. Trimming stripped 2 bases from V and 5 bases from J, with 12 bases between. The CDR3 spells CASSELGLGTGELFF. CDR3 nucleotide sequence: TGTGCCAGCAGTGAACTCGGGTTGGGGACCGGGGAGCTGTTTTTT.

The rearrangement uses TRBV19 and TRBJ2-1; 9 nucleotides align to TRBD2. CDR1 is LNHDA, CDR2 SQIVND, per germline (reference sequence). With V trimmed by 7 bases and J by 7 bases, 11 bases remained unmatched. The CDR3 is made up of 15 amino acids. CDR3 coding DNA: TGTGCCAGTACCCCTTCTGCGGGAGGGGTGAATGAGCAGTTCTTC. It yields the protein CASTPSAGGVNEQFF.

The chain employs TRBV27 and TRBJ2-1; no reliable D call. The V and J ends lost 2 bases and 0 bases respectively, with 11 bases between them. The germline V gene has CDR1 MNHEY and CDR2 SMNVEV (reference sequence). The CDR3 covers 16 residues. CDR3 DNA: TGTGCCAGCAGTTTAACCCCCCTCCCCTCCTACAATGAGCAGTTCTTC. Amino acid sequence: CASSLTPLPSYNEQFF.

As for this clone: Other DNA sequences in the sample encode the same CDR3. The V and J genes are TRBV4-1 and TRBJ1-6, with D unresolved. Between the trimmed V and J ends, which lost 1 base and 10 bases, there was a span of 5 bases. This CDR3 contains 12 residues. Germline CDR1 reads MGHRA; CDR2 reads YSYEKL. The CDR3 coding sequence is TGCGCCAGCAGCCAAGGCTCGTCACCCCTCCACTTT. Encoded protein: CASSQGSSPLHF.

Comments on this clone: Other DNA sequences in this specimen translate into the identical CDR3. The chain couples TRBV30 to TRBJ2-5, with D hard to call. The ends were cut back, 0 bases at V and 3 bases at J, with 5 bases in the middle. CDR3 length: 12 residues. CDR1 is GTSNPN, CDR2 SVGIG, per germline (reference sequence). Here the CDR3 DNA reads TGTGCCTGGAGTGTTCTCGAAGAGACCCAGTACTTC. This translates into CAWSVLEETQYF.

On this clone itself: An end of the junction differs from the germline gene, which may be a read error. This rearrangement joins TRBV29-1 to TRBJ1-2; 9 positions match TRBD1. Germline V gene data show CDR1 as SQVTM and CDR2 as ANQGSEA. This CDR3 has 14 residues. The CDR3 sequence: CSVEGPGQGYGYTF. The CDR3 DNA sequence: TGCAGCGTCGAAGGTCCGGGACAGGGATACGGCTACACCTTC.

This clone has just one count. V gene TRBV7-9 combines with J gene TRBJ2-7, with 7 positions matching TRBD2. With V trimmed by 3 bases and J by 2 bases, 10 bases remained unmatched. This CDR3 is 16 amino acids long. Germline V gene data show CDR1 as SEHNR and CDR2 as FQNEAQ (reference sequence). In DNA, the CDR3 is TGTGCCAGCAGCTTCGGAGTACAGCGGGACCCCTACGAGCAGTACTTC. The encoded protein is CASSFGVQRDPYEQYF.

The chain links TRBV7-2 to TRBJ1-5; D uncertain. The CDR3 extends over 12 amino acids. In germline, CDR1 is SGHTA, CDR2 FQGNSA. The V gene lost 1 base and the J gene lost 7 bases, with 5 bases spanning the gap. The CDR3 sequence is CASSLGAQPQHF. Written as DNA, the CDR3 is TGTGCCAGCAGCTTAGGGGCACAGCCCCAGCATTTT.

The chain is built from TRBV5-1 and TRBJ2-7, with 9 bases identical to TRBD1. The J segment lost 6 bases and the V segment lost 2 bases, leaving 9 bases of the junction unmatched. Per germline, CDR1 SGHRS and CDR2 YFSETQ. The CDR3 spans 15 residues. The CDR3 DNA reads TGCGCCAGCAGCTTCACCGGGACAGGGCTCTCCGAGCAGTACTTC. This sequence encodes CASSFTGTGLSEQYF.

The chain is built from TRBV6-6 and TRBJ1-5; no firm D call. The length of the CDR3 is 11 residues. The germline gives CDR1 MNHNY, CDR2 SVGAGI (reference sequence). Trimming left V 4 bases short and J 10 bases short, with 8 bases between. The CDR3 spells CASSSQSPQHF. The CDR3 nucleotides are TGTGCCAGCAGTTCCCAATCTCCCCAGCATTTT.

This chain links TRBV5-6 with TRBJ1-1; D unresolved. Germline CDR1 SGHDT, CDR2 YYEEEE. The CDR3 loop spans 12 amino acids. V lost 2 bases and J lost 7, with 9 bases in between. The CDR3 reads CASSFVNGEAFF. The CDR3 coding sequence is TGTGCCAGCAGCTTCGTGAACGGTGAAGCTTTCTTT.

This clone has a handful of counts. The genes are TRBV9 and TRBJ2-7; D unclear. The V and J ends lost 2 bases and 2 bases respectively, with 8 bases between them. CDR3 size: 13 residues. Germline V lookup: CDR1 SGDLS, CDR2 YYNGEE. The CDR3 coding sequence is TGTGCCAGCAGCGTCTCCCCACCCTACGAGCAGTACTTC. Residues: CASSVSPPYEQYF. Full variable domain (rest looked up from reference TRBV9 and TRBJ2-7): DSGVTQTPKHLITATGQRVTLRCSPRSGDLSVYWYQQSLDQGLQFLIQYYNGEERAKGNILERFSAQQFPDLHSELNLSSLELGDSALYFCASSVSPPYEQYFGPGTRLTVT.

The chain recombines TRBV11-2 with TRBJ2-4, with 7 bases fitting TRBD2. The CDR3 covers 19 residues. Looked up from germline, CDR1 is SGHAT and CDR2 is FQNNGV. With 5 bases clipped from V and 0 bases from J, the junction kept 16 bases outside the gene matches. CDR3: CASSTDTRVLAVAKNIQYF. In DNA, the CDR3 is TGTGCCAGCAGCACCGACACCCGGGTTCTAGCGGTAGCCAAAAACATTCAGTACTTC. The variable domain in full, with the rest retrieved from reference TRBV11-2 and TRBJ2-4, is EAGVAQSPRYKIIEKRQSVAFWCNPISGHATLYWYQQILGQGPKLLIQFQNNGVVDDSQLPKDRFSAERLKGVDSTLKIQPAKLEDSAVYLCASSTDTRVLAVAKNIQYFGAGTRLSVL.

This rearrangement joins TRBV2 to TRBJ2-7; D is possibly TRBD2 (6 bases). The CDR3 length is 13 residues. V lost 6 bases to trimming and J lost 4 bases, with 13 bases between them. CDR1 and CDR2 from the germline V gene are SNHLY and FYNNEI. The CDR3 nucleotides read TGTGCCAGCAGCCCTCTTGGGGGGTACGAGCAGTACTTC. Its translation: CASSPLGGYEQYF.

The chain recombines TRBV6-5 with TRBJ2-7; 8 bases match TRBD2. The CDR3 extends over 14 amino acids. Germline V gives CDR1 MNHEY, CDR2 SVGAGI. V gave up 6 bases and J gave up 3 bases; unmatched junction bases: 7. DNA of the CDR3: TGTGCCAGCAGCGGGGGGGGCGAAAACTACGAGCAGTACTTC. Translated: CASSGGGENYEQYF.

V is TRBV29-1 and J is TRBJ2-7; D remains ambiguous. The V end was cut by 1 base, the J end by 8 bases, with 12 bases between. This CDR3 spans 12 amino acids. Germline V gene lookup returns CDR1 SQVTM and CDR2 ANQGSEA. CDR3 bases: TGCAGCGTTGAAGTGCAACTGGGCCAGCAGTACTTC. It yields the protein CSVEVQLGQQYF.

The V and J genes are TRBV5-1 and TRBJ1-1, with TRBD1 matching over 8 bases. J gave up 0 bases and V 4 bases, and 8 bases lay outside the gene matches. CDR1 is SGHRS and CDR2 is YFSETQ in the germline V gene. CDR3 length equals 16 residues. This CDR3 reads CASSPSGGRVNTEAFF. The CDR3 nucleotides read TGCGCCAGCAGCCCGTCAGGGGGCAGGGTGAACACTGAAGCTTTCTTT. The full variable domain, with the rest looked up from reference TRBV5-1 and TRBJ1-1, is KAGVTQTPRYLIKTRGQQVTLSCSPISGHRSVSWYQQTPGQGLQFLFEYFSETQRNKGNFPGRFSGRQFSNSRSEMNVSTLELGDSALYLCASSPSGGRVNTEAFFGQGTRLTVV.

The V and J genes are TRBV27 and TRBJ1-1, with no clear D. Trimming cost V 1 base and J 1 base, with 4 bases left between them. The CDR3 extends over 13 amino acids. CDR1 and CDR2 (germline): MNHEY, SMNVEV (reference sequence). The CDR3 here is CASSLFQNTEAFF. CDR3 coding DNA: TGTGCCAGCAGTTTATTTCAGAACACTGAAGCTTTCTTT.

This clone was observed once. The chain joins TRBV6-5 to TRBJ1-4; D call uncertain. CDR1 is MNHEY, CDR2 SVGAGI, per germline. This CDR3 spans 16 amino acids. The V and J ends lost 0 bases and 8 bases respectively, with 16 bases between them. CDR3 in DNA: TGTGCCAGCAGTTACTCAGCAGGTGCCCTTCGGGAAAAACTGTTTTTT. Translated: CASSYSAGALREKLFF.

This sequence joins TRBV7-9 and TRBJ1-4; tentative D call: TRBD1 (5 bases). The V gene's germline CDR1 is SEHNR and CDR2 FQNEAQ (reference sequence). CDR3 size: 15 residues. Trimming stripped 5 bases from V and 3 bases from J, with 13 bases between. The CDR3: CASSAREGPNEKLFF. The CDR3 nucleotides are TGTGCCAGCAGCGCCCGCGAGGGGCCTAATGAAAAACTGTTTTTT.

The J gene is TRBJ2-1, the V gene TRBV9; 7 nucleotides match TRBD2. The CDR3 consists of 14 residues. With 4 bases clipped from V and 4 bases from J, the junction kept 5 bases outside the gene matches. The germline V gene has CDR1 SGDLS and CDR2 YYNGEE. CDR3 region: CASSPRGDYNEQFF. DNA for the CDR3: TGTGCCAGCAGCCCCCGGGGGGATTACAATGAGCAGTTCTTC.

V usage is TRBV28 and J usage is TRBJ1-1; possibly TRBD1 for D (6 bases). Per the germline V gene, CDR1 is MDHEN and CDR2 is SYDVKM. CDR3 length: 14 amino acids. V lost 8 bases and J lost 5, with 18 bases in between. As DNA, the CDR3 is TGTGCCAGCCGAGCCCCCGGGGGCGCGACTGAAGCTTTCTTT. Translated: CASRAPGGATEAFF.

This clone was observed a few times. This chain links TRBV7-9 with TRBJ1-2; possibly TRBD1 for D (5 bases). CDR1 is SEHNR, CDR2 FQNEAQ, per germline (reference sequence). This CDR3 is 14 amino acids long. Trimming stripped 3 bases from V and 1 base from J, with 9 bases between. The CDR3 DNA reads TGTGCCAGCAGCTTCCAGACAGATAACTATGGCTACACCTTC. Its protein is CASSFQTDNYGYTF.

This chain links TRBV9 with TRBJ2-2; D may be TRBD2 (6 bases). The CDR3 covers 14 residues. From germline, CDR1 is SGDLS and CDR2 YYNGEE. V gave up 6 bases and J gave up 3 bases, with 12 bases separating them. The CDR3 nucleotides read TGTGCCAGCAATAGCGGAGGGGACACCGGGGAGCTGTTTTTT. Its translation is CASNSGGDTGELFF.

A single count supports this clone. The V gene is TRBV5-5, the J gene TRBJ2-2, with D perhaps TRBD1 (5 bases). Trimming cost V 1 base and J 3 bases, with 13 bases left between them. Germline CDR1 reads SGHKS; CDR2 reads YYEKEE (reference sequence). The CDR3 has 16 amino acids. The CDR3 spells CASSLRQGYDTGELFF. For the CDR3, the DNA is TGTGCCAGCAGCTTGCGGCAGGGATACGACACCGGGGAGCTGTTTTTT. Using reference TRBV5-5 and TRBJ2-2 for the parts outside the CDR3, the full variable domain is DAGVTQSPTHLIKTRGQQVTLRCSPISGHKSVSWYQQVLGQGPQFIFQYYEKEERGRGNFPDRFSARQFPNYSSELNVNALLLGDSALYLCASSLRQGYDTGELFFGEGSRLTVL.

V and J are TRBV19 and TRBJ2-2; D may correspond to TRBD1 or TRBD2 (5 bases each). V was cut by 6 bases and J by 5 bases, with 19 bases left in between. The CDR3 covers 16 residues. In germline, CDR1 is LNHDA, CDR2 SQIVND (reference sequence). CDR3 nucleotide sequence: TGTGCCAGTAGGCCTCCTAACGGGGCAGGGACCGGGGAGCTGTTTTTT. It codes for CASRPPNGAGTGELFF.

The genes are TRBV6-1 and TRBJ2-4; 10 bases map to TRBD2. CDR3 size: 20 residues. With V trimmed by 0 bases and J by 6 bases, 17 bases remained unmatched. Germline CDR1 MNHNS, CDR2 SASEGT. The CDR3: CASSEAKRLTASGSLNIQYF. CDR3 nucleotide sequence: TGTGCCAGCAGTGAAGCAAAGAGACTAACGGCTAGCGGGAGCTTAAACATTCAGTACTTC.